The clone carrying this T cell receptor beta chain has ten or more counts. Antigen: not known. The sample comes from a study of T cells in Graves' hyperthyroidism and ophthalmopathy. Study outcomes and limitations: Most thyroid-expanded clonotypes above 0.001 were also found in blood. Ophthalmopathy, which appeared later, was predicted by the model a median approximately 6 months before onset.

The source material, RNA transcripts, was used to amplify TCR beta CDR3 regions. The HTBI primer set was used in a first-round RT-PCR of the TCR CDR3. TCRdb called the multiplex PCR reads again in MiXCR, with one record for every CDR3 protein. The sample records about 600,000 distinct CDR3 sequences, 13% to 15% being singletons. After removal of 5 bases from V and 8 bases from J, the junction contained 9 bases not matched to a gene. This CDR3 has 14 residues. Germline CDR1 is SGHTA and CDR2 is FQGTGA. This sequence originates from a woman between 18 and 29 years old with Graves' ophthalmopathy. The chain couples TRBV7-3 to TRBJ2-1; 7 bases fit TRBD2. Material: blood. CDR3 sequence: CASSLRGREDEQFF. CDR3 in DNA: TGTGCCAGCAGCCTCAGAGGGAGGGAAGATGAGCAGTTCTTC.